Described below is a single T cell receptor (beta chain) sequence and its context. This record comes from a study of monozygotic twins with inflammatory bowel disease. CDR1 MNHNS and CDR2 SASEGT come from the germline V gene. The CDR3 has 15 residues. TCRdb reprocessed the 5' RACE reads and stores each CDR3 protein as one record, lacking DNA. This sample's clone table lists a few hundred thousand distinct CDR3 sequences. The TCR originated in a human donor with ulcerative colitis or Crohn's disease, or a healthy co-twin of an affected twin (not recorded which). The chain joins TRBV6-1 to TRBJ1-6; TCRdb designates TRBD1, a call that cannot be tested without DNA. What was sequenced was blood. The CDR3 region is CASSKLQGENSPLHF.